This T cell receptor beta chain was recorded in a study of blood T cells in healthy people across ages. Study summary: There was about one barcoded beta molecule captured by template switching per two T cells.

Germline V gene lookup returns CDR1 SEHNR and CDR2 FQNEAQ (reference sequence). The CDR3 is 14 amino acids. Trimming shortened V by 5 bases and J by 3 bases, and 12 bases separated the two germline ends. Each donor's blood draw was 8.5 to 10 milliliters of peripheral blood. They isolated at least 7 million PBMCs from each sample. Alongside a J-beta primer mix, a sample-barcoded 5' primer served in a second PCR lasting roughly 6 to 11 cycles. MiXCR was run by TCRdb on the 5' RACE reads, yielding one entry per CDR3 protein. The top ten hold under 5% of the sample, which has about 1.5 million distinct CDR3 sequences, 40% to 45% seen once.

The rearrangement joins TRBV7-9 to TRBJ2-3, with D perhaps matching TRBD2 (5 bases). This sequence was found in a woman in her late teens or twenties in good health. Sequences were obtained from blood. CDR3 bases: TGTGCCAGCAGCATACGGGAACGGACAGATACGCAGTATTTT. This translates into CASSIRERTDTQYF.